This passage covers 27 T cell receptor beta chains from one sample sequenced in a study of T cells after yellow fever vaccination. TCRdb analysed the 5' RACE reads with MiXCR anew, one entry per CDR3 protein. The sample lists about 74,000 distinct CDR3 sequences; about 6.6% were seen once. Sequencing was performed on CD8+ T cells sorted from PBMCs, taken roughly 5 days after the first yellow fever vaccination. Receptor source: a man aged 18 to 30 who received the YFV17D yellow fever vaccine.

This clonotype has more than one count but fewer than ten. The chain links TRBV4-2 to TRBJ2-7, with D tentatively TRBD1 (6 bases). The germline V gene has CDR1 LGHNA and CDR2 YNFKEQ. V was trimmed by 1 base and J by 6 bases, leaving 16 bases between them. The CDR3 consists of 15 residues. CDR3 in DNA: TGTGCCAGCAGCCAAGGAGTGGGACAACAACCCGAGCAGTACTTC. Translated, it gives CASSQGVGQQPEQYF.

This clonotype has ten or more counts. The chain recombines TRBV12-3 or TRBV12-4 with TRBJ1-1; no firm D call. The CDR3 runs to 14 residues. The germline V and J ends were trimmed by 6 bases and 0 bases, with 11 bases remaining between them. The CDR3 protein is CASRARGLNTEAFF. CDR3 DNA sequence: TGTGCCAGCAGGGCCCGAGGGTTGAACACTGAAGCTTTCTTT.

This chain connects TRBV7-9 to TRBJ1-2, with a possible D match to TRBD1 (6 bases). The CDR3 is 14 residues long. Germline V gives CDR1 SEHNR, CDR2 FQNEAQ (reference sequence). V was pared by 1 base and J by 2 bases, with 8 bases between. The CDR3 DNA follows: TGTGCCAGCAGCTTAGTTACAGGGAACTATGGCTACACCTTC. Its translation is CASSLVTGNYGYTF.

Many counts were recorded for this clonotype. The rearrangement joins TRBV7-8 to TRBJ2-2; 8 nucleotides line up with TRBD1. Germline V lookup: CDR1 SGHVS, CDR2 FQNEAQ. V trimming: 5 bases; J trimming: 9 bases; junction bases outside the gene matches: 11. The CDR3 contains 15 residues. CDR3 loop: CASSIGQGLWRELFF. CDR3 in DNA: TGTGCCAGCAGCATCGGACAGGGACTTTGGAGGGAGCTGTTTTTT.

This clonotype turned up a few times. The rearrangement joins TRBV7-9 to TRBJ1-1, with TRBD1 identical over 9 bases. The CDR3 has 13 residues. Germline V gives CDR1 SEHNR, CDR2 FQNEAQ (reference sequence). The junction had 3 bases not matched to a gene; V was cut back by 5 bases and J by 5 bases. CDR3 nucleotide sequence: TGTGCCAGCAGCCCTGGGACAGGGACTGAAGCTTTCTTT. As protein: CASSPGTGTEAFF.

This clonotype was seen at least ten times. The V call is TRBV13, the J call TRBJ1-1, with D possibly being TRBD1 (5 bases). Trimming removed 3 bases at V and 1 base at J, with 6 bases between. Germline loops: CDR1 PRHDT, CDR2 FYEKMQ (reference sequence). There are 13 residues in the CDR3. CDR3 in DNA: TGTGCCAGCAGCTTCCAGGGGAACACTGAAGCTTTCTTT. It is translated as CASSFQGNTEAFF.

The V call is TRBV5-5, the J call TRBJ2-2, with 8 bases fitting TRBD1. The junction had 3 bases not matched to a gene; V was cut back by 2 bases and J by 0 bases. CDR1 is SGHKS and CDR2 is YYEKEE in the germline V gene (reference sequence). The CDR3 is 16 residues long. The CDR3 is CASSLLDRANTGELFF. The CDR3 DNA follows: TGTGCCAGCAGCTTACTGGACAGGGCGAACACCGGGGAGCTGTTTTTT.

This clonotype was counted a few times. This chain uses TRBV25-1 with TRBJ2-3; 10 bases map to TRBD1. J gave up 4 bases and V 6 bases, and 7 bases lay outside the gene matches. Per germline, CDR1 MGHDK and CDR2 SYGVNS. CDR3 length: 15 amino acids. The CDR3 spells CASSDPGQGADTQYF. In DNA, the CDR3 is TGTGCCAGCAGCGACCCAGGACAGGGGGCAGATACGCAGTATTTT. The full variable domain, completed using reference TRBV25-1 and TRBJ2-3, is EADIYQTPRYLVIGTGKKITLECSQTMGHDKMYWYQQDPGMELHLIHYSYGVNSTEKGDLSSESTVSRIRTEHFPLTLESARPSHTSQYLCASSDPGQGADTQYFGPGTRLTVL.

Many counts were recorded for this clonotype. The CDR3 is CASSLNPTGFANYGYTF. The CDR3 DNA sequence: TGTGCCAGCAGCTTAAATCCAACAGGGTTCGCTAACTATGGCTACACCTTC. V gene TRBV11-2 combines with J gene TRBJ1-2, with a possible D match to TRBD1 (6 bases). V was pared by 2 bases and J by 0 bases, with 16 bases between. Germline CDR1 SGHAT, CDR2 FQNNGV. The CDR3 contains 17 residues.

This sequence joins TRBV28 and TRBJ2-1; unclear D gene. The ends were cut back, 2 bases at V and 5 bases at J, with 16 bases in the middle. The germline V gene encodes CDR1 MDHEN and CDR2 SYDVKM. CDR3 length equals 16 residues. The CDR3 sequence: CASSLRFPVSHNEQFF. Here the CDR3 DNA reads TGTGCCAGCAGTTTAAGATTTCCAGTTTCCCACAATGAGCAGTTCTTC.

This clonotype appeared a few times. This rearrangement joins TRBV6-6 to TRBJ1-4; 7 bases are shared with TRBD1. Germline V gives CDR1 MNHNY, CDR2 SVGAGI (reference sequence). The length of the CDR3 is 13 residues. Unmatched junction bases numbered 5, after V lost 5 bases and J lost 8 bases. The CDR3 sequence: CASSTGVREKLFF. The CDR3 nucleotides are TGTGCCAGCAGTACAGGGGTCCGAGAAAAACTGTTTTTT.

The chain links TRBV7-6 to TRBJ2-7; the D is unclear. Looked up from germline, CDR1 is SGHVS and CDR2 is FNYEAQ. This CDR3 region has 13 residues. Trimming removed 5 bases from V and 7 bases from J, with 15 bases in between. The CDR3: CASSPDGGIEQYF. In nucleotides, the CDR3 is TGTGCCAGCAGCCCTGACGGTGGAATAGAGCAGTACTTC.

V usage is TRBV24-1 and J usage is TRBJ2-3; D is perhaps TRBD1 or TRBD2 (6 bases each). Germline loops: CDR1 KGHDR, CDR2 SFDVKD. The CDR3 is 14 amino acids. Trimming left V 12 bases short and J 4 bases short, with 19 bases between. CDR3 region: CAGQLRGGADTQYF. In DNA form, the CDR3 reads TGTGCCGGACAACTCAGGGGAGGCGCAGATACGCAGTATTTT.

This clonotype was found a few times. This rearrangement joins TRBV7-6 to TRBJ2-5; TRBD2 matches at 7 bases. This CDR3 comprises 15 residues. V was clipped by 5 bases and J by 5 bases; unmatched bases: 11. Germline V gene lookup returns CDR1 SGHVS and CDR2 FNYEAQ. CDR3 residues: CASSAPGRGDETQYF. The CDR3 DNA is TGTGCCAGCAGCGCCCCTGGGAGGGGAGATGAGACCCAGTACTTC.

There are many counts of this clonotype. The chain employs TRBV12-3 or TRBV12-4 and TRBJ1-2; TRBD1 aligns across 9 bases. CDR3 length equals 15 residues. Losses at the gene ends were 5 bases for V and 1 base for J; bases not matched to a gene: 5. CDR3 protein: CASSISTGGNYGYTF. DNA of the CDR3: TGTGCCAGCAGTATATCGACAGGGGGTAACTATGGCTACACCTTC.

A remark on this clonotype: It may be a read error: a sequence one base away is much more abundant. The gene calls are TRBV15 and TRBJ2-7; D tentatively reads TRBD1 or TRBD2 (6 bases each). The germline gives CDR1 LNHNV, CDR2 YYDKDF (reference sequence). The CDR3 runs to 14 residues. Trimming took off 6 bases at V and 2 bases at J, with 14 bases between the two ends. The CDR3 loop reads CATSTRRGAYEQYV. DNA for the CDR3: TGTGCCACCAGTACCCGAAGGGGGGCCTACGAGCAGTACGTC.

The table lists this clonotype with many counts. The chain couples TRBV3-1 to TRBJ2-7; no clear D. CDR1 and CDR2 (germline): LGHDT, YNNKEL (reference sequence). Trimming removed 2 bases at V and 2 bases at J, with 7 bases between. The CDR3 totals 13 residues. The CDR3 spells CASSQLGTYEQYF. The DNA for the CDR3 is TGTGCCAGCAGCCAACTGGGCACCTACGAGCAGTACTTC.

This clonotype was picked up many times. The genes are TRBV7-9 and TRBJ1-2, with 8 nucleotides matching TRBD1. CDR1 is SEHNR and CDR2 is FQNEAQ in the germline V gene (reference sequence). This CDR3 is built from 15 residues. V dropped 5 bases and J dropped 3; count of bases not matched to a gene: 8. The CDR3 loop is CASSPYMDRDYGYTF. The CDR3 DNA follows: TGTGCCAGCAGCCCATACATGGACAGGGACTATGGCTACACCTTC. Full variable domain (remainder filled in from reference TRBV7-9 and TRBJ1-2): DTGVSQNPRHKITKRGQNVTFRCDPISEHNRLYWYRQTLGQGPEFLTYFQNEAQLEKSRLLSDRFSAERPKGSFSTLEIQRTEQGDSAMYLCASSPYMDRDYGYTFGSGTRLTVV.

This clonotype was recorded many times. The CDR3 is CASSQEWGQGEKLFF. In DNA form, the CDR3 reads TGTGCCAGCAGCCAAGAATGGGGGCAGGGTGAAAAACTGTTTTTT. This sequence joins TRBV4-2 and TRBJ1-4; tentative D call: TRBD1 (6 bases). Trimming shortened V by 0 bases and J by 7 bases, and 12 bases separated the two germline ends. CDR3 length equals 15 residues. Germline V gives CDR1 LGHNA, CDR2 YNFKEQ.

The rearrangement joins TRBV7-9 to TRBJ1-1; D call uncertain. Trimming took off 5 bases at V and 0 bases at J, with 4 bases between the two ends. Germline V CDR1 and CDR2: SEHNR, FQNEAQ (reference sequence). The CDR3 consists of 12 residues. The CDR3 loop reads CASSRLNTEAFF. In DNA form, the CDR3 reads TGTGCCAGCAGCAGACTGAACACTGAAGCTTTCTTT.

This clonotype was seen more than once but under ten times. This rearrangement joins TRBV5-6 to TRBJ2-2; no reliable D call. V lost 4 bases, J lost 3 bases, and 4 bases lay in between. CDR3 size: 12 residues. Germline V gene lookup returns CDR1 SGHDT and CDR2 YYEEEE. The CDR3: CASSPYTGELFF. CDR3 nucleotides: TGTGCCAGCAGCCCTTACACCGGGGAGCTGTTTTTT.

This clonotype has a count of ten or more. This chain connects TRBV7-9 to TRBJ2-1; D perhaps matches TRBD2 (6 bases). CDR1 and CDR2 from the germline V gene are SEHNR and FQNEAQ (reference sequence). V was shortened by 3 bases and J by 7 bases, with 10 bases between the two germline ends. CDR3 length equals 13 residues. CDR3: CASSFIRGNEQFF. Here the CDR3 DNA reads TGTGCCAGCAGCTTCATACGGGGGAATGAGCAGTTCTTC.

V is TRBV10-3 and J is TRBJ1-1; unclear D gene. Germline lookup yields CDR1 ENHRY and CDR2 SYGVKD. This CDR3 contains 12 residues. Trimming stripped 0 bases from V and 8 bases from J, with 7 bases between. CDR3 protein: CAISESGFEAFF. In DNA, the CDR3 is TGTGCCATCAGTGAGTCCGGGTTCGAAGCTTTCTTT.

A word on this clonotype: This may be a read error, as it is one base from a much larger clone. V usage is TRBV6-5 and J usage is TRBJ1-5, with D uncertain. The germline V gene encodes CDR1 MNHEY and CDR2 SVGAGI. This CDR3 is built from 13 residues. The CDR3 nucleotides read TGTGCCAGCAGTTCTGGGTCTGGTCAGGCCCAGCATTTT. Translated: CASSSGSGQAQHF.

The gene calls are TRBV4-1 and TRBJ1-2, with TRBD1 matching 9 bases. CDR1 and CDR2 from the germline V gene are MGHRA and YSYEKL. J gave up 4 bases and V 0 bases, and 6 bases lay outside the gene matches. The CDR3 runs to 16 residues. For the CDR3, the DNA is TGCGCCAGCAGCCAAGATCTACGGGGACAGGGCTATGGCTACACCTTC. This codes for CASSQDLRGQGYGYTF.

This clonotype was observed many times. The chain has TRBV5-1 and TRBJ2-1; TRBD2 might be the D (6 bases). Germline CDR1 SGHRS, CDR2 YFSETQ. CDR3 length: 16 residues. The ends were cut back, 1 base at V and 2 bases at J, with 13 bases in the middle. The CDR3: CASSLNGGNPYNEQFF. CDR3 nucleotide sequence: TGCGCCAGCAGCTTGAACGGGGGTAACCCCTACAATGAGCAGTTCTTC.

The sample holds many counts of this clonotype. The CDR3 DNA follows: TGCAGCGCCTGGACAGGGGATACAGATACGCAGTATTTT. Residues: CSAWTGDTDTQYF. The J gene is TRBJ2-3, the V gene TRBV29-1; 9 bases line up with TRBD1. Germline V gives CDR1 SQVTM, CDR2 ANQGSEA. Trimming cost V 7 bases and J 3 bases; bases outside gene matches: 5. This CDR3 spans 13 amino acids.